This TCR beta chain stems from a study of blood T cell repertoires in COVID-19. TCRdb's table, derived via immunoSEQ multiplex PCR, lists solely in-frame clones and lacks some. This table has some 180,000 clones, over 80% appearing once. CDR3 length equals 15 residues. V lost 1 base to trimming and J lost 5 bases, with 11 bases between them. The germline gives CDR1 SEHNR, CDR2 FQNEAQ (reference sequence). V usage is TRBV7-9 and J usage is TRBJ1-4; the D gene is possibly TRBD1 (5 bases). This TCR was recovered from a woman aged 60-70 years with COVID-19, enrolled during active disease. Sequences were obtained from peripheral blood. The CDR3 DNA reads TGTGCCAGCAGCTTAGTCGGGGAGGGGAATGAAAAACTGTTTTTT. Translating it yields CASSLVGEGNEKLFF.